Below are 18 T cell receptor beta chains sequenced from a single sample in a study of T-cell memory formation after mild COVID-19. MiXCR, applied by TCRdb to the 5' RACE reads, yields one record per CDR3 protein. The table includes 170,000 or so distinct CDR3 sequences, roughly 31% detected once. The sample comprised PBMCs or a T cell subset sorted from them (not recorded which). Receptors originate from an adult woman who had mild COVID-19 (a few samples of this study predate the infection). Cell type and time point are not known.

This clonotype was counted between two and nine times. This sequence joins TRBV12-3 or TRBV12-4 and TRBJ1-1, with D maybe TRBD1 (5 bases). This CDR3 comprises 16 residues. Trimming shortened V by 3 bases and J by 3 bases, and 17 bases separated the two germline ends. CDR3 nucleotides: TGTGCCAGCAGTTTTGGGATAGGGGTAGGTCACACTGAAGCTTTCTTT. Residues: CASSFGIGVGHTEAFF.

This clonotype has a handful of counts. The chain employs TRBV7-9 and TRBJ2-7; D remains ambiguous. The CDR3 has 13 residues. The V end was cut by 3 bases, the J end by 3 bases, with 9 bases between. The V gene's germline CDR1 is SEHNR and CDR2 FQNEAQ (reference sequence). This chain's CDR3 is CASSFSTDYEQYF. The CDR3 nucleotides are TGTGCCAGCAGCTTTTCGACGGACTACGAGCAGTACTTC. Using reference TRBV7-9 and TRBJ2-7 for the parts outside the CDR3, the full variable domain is DTGVSQNPRHKITKRGQNVTFRCDPISEHNRLYWYRQTLGQGPEFLTYFQNEAQLEKSRLLSDRFSAERPKGSFSTLEIQRTEQGDSAMYLCASSFSTDYEQYFGPGTRLTVT.

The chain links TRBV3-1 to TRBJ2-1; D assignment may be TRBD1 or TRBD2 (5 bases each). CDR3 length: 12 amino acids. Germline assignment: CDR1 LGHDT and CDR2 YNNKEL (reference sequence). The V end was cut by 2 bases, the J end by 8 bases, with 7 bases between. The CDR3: CASSQMGDEQFF. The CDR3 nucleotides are TGTGCCAGCAGCCAAATGGGGGATGAGCAGTTCTTC.

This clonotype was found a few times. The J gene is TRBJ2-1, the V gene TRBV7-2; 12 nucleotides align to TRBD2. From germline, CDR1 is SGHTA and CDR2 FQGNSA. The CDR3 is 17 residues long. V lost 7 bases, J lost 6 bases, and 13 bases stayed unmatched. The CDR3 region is CASTPFGLAGKVNEQFF. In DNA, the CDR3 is TGTGCCAGCACCCCTTTTGGACTAGCGGGAAAGGTCAATGAGCAGTTCTTC.

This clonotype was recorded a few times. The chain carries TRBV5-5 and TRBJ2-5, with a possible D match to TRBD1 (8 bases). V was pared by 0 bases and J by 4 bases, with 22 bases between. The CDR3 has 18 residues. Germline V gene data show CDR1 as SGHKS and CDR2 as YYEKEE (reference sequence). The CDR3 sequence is CASSLAPREQGGRETQYF. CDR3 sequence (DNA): TGTGCCAGCAGCTTGGCCCCCCGGGAACAGGGGGGGAGAGAGACCCAGTACTTC.

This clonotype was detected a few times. The CDR3 bases are TGCGCCAGCAGCTTTAAGCCAGGACAAGAGACCCAGTACTTC. This gives the protein CASSFKPGQETQYF. V and J are TRBV5-1 and TRBJ2-5; D is unresolved. V lost 2 bases and J 2 bases, leaving 10 bases between the germline ends. The CDR3 extends over 14 amino acids. In germline, CDR1 is SGHRS, CDR2 YFSETQ. Full variable domain (remainder filled in from reference TRBV5-1 and TRBJ2-5): KAGVTQTPRYLIKTRGQQVTLSCSPISGHRSVSWYQQTPGQGLQFLFEYFSETQRNKGNFPGRFSGRQFSNSRSEMNVSTLELGDSALYLCASSFKPGQETQYFGPGTRLLVL.

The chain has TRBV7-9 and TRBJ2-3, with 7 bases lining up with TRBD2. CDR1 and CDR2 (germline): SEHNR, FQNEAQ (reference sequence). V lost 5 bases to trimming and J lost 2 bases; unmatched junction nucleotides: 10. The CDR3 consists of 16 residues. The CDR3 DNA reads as TGTGCCAGCAGCCCCCGGAGAGCGGGAATCACAGATACGCAGTATTTT. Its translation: CASSPRRAGITDTQYF. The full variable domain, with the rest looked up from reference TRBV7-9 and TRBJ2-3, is DTGVSQNPRHKITKRGQNVTFRCDPISEHNRLYWYRQTLGQGPEFLTYFQNEAQLEKSRLLSDRFSAERPKGSFSTLEIQRTEQGDSAMYLCASSPRRAGITDTQYFGPGTRLTVL.

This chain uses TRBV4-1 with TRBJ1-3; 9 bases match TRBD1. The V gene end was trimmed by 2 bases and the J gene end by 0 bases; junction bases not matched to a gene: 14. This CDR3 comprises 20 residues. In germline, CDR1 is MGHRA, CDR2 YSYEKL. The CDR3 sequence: CASSQPAGGTGGFSGNTIYF. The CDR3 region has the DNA TGCGCCAGCAGCCAACCCGCTGGGGGAACAGGGGGCTTCTCTGGAAACACCATATATTTT.

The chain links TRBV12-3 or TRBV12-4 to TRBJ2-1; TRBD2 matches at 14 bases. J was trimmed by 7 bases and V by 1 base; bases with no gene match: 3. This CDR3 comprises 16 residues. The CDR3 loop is CASSLGLAGGRNEQFF. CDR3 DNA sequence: TGTGCCAGCAGTTTAGGACTAGCGGGAGGGCGGAATGAGCAGTTCTTC.

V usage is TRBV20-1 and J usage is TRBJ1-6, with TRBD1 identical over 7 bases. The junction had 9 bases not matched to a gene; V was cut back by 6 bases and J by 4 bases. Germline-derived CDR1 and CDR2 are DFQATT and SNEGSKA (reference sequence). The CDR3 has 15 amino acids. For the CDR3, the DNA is TGCAGTGCCCTAAGAACAGGGGCTTATAATTCACCCCTCCACTTT. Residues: CSALRTGAYNSPLHF.

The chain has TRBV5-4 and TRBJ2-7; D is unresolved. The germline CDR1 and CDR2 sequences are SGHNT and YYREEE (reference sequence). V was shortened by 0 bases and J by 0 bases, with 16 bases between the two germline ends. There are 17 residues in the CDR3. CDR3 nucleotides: TGTGCCAGCAGCTTGGGAGGCGTGGGCTTGCTCTCCTACGAGCAGTACTTC. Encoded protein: CASSLGGVGLLSYEQYF.

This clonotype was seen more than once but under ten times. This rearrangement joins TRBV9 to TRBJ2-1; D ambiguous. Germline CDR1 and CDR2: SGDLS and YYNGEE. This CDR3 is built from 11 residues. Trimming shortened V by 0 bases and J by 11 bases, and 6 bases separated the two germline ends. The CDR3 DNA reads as TGTGCCAGCAGCGTAGGGCGGAAGCAGTTCTTC. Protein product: CASSVGRKQFF.

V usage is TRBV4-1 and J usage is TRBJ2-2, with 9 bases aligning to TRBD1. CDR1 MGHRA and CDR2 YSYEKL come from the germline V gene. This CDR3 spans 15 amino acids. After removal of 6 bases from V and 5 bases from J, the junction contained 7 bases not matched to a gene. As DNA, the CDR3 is TGCGCCAGCAGGAACCGGGACAGGGAAACCGGGGAGCTGTTTTTT. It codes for CASRNRDRETGELFF.

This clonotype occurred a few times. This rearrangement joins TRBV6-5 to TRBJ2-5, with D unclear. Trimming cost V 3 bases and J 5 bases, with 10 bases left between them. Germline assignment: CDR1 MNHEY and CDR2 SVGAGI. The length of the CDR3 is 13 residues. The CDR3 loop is CASSYKGQETQYF. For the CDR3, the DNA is TGTGCCAGCAGTTATAAGGGCCAGGAGACCCAGTACTTC.

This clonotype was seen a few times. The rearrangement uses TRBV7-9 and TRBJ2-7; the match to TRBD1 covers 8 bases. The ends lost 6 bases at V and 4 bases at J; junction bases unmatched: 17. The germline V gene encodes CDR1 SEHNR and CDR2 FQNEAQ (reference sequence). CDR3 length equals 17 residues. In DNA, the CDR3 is TGTGCCAGCAGTAAGACCCACATCCGGGACAGGCCTTACGAGCAGTACTTC. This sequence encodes CASSKTHIRDRPYEQYF.

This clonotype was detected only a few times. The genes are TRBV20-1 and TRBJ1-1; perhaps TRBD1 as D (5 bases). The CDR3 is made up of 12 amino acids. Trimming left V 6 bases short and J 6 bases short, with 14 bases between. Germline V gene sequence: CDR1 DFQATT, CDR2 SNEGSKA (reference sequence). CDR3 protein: CSATWQGPEAFF. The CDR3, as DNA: TGCAGTGCAACGTGGCAGGGCCCTGAAGCTTTCTTT.

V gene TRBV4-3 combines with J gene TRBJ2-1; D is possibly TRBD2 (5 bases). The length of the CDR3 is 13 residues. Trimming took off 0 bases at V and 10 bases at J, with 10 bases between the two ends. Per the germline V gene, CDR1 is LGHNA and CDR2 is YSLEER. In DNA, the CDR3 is TGCGCCAGCAGCCAAGATCGGGAAAGGGAGCAGTTCTTC. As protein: CASSQDREREQFF.

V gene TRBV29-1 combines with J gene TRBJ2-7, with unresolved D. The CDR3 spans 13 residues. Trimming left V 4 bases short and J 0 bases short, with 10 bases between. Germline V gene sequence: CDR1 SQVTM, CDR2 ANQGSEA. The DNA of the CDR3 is TGCAGCGTTGTCGACGGGTTCTCCTACGAGCAGTACTTC. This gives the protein CSVVDGFSYEQYF.